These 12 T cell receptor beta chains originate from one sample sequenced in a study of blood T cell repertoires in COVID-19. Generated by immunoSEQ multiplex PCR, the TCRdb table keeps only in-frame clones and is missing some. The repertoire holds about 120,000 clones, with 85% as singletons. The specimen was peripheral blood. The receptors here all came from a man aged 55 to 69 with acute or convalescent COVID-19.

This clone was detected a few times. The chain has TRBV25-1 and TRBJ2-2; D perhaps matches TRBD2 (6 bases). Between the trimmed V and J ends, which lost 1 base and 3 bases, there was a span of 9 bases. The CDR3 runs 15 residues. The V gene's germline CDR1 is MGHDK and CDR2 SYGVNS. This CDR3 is CASSELERDTGELFF. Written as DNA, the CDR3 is TGTGCCAGCAGTGAATTGGAGCGGGACACCGGGGAGCTGTTTTTT.

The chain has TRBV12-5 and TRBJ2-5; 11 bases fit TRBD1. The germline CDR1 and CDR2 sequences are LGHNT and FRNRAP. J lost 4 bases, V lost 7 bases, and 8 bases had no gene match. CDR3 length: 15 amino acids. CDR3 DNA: TGTGCTAGTGCCTCGGGACAGGGGGTGGGAGAGACCCAGTACTTC. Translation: CASASGQGVGETQYF. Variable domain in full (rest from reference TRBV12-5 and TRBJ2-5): DARVTQTPRHKVTEMGQEVTMRCQPILGHNTVFWYRQTMMQGLELLAYFRNRAPLDDSGMPKDRFSAEMPDATLATLKIQPSEPRDSAVYFCASASGQGVGETQYFGPGTRLLVL.

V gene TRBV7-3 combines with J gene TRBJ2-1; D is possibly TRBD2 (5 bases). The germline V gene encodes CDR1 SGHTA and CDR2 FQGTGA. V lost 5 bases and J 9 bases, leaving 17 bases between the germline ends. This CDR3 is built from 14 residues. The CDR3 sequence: CASSVEMDSGEQFF. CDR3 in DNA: TGTGCCAGCAGCGTCGAGATGGACTCAGGTGAGCAGTTCTTC.

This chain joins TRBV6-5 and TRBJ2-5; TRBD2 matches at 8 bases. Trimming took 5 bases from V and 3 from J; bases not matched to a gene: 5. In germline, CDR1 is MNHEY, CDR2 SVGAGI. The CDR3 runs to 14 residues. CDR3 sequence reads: CASSKLAGEETQYF. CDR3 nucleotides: TGTGCCAGCAGTAAGCTAGCGGGCGAAGAGACCCAGTACTTC.

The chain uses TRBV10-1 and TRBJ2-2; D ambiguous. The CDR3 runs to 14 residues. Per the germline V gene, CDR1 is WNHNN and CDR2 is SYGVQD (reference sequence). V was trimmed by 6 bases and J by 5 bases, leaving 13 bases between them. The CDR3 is CASSTSARTGELFF. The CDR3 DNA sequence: TGCGCCAGCAGCACCAGTGCCCGTACCGGGGAGCTGTTTTTT.

CDR3 sequence (DNA): TGTGCCAGCACCCGCAGCGGGAACCCCTACAATGAGCAGTTCTTC. Its translation is CASTRSGNPYNEQFF. This chain uses TRBV3-1 (or the pseudogene TRBV3-2) with TRBJ2-1, with 7 bases fitting TRBD2. Unmatched junction bases numbered 8, after V lost 7 bases and J lost 2 bases. Germline V gene data show CDR1 as LGHDT and CDR2 as YNNKEL (reference sequence). The CDR3 is 15 residues long.

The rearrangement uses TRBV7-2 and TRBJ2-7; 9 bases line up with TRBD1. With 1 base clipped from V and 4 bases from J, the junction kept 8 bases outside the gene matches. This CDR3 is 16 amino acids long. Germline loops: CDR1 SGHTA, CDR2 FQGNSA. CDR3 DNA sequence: TGTGCCAGCAGCTTAGATTCCTGGGACAGGGTGTACGAGCAGTACTTC. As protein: CASSLDSWDRVYEQYF. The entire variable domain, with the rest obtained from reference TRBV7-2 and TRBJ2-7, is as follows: GAGVSQSPSNKVTEKGKDVELRCDPISGHTALYWYRQSLGQGLEFLIYFQGNSAPDKSGLPSDRFSAERTGGSVSTLTIQRTQQEDSAVYLCASSLDSWDRVYEQYFGPGTRLTVT.

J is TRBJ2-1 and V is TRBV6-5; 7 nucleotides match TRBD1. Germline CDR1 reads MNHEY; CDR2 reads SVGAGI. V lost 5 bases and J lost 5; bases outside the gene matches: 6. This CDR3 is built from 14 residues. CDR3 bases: TGTGCCAGCAGTCCGGACAGGTGGGACAATGAGCAGTTCTTC. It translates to CASSPDRWDNEQFF.

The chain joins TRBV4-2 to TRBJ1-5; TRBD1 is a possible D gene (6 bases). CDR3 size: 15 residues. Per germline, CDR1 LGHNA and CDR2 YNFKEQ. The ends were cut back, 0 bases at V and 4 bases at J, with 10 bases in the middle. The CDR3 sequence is CASSQEPGENQPQHF. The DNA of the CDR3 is TGTGCCAGCAGCCAAGAGCCAGGGGAAAATCAGCCCCAGCATTTT.

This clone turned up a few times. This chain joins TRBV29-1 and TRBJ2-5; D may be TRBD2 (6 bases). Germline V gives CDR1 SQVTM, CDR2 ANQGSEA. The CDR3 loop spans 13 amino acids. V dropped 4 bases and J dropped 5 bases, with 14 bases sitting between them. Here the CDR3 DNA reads TGCAGCGTTGGGGTTGGACGGGGGGAGACCCAGTACTTC. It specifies CSVGVGRGETQYF.

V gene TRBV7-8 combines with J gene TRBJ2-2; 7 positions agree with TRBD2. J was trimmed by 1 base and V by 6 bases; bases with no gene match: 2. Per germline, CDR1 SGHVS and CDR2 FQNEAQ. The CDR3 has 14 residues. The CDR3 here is CASRLAENTGELFF. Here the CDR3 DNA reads TGTGCCAGCAGGCTAGCGGAGAACACCGGGGAGCTGTTTTTT.

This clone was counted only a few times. This CDR3 reads CASSGTGDQPQHF. The DNA of the CDR3 is TGTGCCAGCAGTGGGACAGGGGATCAGCCCCAGCATTTT. The chain combines TRBV2 with TRBJ1-5; 9 bases fit TRBD1. V lost 4 bases and J lost 5; bases outside the gene matches: 0. CDR1 and CDR2 from the germline V gene are SNHLY and FYNNEI. The CDR3 runs to 13 residues.